These T cell receptor beta chains were read from a single sample in a study of PD-L1 blockade in urothelial cancer. TCRdb's table, derived via immunoSEQ multiplex PCR, lists solely in-frame clones and lacks some. Found here are approximately 50,000 clones, over 65% of them singletons; the top ten hold 1% to 1.5%. The sample consisted of PBMCs, taken around atezolizumab (anti-PD-L1) treatment. The receptor source for this set is a man aged 50-59 years with urothelial cancer. Both conserved end residues are part of each CDR3. A D gene is named only where the DNA matches it firmly. Where a row states a size, it is once, few, many or the class of an expanded clone; other rows omit it.

J,V,D,length,size,CDR3,DNA
TRBJ2-5,TRBV6-1,TRBD2,15,.,CASSDFGLAEETQYF,TGTGCCAGCAGTGACTTTGGACTAGCGGAAGAGACCCAGTACTTC
TRBJ2-5,TRBV13,TRBD2,15,.,CASSVRGAGQETQYF,TGTGCCAGCAGCGTCCGGGGAGCGGGACAAGAGACCCAGTACTTC
TRBJ2-7,TRBV21-1,.,11,.,CASSNTYEQYF,TGTGCCAGCAGCAACACCTACGAGCAGTACTTC
TRBJ2-7,TRBV7-2,.,16,.,CASSSRAGRLSYEQYF,TGTGCCAGCAGCTCCAGGGCGGGGAGACTCTCCTACGAGCAGTACTTC
TRBJ2-7,TRBV5-6,.,12,.,CASSLGLDEQYF,TGTGCCAGCAGCTTGGGTTTAGACGAGCAGTACTTC
TRBJ1-2,TRBV11-3,TRBD1,15,.,CASSLGQGGNYGYTF,TGTGCCAGCAGCCTAGGACAGGGGGGTAACTATGGCTACACCTTC
TRBJ1-3,TRBV6-5,TRBD1,15,.,CASSYRSGQGNTIYF,TGTGCCAGCAGTTACCGATCGGGACAGGGAAACACCATATATTTT
TRBJ2-1,TRBV7-9,TRBD2,16,.,CASSPPSGGPYNEQFF,TGTGCCAGCAGCCCCCCCAGCGGGGGGCCCTACAATGAGCAGTTCTTC
TRBJ1-2,TRBV5-1,.,15,few,CASSLDQGPRDGYTF,TGCGCCAGCAGCTTGGATCAGGGGCCGAGGGATGGCTACACCTTC
TRBJ1-4,TRBV10-3,.,17,few,CAISESIGARESEKLFF,TGTGCCATCAGTGAGTCGATTGGGGCCAGGGAAAGTGAAAAACTGTTTTTT
TRBJ2-1,TRBV6-5,.,16,.,CASSSGRRGVLNEQFF,TGTGCCAGCAGTTCCGGAAGGAGGGGCGTCTTGAATGAGCAGTTCTTC
TRBJ2-7,TRBV5-1,.,15,.,CASSFDTRSSYEQYF,TGCGCCAGCAGCTTTGACACAAGAAGCTCCTACGAGCAGTACTTC
TRBJ2-6,TRBV6-5,.,15,.,CASSPESSGANVLTF,TGTGCCAGCAGCCCTGAGAGCTCTGGGGCCAACGTCCTGACTTTC
TRBJ2-5,TRBV7-6,.,16,.,CASSLEAAAGGETQYF,TGTGCCAGCAGCCTCGAAGCAGCGGCGGGTGGGGAGACCCAGTACTTC
TRBJ2-5,TRBV5-4,.,12,few,CASSLGSGAQYF,TGTGCCAGCAGCTTGGGTTCCGGGGCCCAGTACTTC
TRBJ2-1,TRBV9,TRBD2,16,.,CASSVQAGSYYNEQFF,TGTGCCAGCAGCGTTCAAGCGGGGAGCTACTACAATGAGCAGTTCTTC